This T cell receptor (beta chain) originates from a study of response to subunit inactivated influenza vaccine. Each CDR3 protein gets one entry after TCRdb re-called the RT-PCR reads with MiXCR. The sample has over 800,000 distinct CDR3 sequences, approximately 22% seen once. This CDR3 comprises 13 residues. Looked up from germline, CDR1 is SGHTA and CDR2 is FQGNSA. J gave up 5 bases and V 5 bases, and 2 bases lay outside the gene matches. This chain connects TRBV7-2 to TRBJ2-5; 10 positions match TRBD2. Sequencing used PBMCs from blood, obtained less than 6 days after vaccination. This TCR came from a man aged 45-65 years who received an inactivated influenza vaccine. The CDR3 is CASSNSGGETQYF. CDR3 nucleotides: TGTGCCAGCAGCAATAGCGGGGGGGAGACCCAGTACTTC.